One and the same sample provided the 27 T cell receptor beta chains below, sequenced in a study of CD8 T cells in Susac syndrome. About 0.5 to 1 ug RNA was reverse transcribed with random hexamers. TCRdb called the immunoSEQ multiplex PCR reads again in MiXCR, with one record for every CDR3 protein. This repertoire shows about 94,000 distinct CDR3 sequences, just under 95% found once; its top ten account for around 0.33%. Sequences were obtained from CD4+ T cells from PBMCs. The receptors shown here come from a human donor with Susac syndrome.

CDR3 protein: CAISEFRGTQYF. The CDR3 nucleotides read TGTGCCATCAGTGAGTTCAGAGGCACGCAGTATTTT. The rearrangement links TRBV10-3 to TRBJ2-3; D is unresolved. The CDR3 has 12 residues. Germline CDR1 is ENHRY and CDR2 is SYGVKD. V shed 1 base and J shed 9 bases, with 8 bases lying between them.

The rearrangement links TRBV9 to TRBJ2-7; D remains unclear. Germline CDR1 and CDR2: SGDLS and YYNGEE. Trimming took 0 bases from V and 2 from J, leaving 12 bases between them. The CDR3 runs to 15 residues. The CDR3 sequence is CASSVGAGSTYEQYF. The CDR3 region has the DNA TGTGCCAGCAGCGTAGGGGCAGGATCTACCTACGAGCAGTACTTC.

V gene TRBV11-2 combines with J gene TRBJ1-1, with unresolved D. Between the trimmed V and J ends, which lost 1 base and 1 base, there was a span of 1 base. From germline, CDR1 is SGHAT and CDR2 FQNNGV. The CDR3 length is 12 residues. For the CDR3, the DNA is TGTGCCAGCAGCTTAGCGAACACTGAAGCTTTCTTT. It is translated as CASSLANTEAFF.

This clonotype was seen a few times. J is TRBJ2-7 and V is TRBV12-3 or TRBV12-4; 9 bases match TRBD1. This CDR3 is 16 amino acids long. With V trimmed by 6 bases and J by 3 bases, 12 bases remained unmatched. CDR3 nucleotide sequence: TGTGCCAGCAGCCCATACAGGGGGCGAAAAATCTACGAGCAGTACTTC. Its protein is CASSPYRGRKIYEQYF.

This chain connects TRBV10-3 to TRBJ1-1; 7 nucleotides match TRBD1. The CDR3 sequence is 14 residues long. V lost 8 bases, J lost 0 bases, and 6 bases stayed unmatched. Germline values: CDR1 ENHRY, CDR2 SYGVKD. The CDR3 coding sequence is TGTGCCATCGGAGTAGGGACAGTGAACACTGAAGCTTTCTTT. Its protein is CAIGVGTVNTEAFF.

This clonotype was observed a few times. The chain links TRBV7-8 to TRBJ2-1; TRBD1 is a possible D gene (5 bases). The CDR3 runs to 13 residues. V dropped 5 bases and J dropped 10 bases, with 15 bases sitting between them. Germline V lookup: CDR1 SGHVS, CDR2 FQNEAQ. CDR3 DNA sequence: TGTGCCAGCAGCCCCCCGATCAGACAGGAGCAGTTCTTC. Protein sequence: CASSPPIRQEQFF.

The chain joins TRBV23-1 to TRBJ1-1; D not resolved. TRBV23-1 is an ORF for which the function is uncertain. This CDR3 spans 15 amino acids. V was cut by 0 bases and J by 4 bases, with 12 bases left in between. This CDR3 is CASSQSRSLTTEAFF. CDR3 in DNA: TGCGCCAGCAGTCAATCCCGAAGCCTAACCACTGAAGCTTTCTTT.

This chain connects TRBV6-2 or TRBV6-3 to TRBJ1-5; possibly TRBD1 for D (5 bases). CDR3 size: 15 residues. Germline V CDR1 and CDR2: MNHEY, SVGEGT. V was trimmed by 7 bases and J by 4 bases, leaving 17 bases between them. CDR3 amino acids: CASNTRGRTNQPQHF. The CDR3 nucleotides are TGTGCCAGCAACACACGGGGACGGACGAATCAGCCCCAGCATTTT.

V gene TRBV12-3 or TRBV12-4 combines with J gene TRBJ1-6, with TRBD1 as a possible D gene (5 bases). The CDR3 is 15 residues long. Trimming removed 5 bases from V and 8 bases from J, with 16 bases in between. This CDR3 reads CASSLTGTRDSPLHF. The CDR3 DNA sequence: TGTGCCAGCAGTCTAACCGGGACGAGGGATTCACCCCTCCACTTT.

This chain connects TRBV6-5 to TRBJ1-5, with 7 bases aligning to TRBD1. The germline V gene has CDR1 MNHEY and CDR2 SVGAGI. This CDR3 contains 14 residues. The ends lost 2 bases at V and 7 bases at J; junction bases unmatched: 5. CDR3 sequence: CASSYTRQGQPQHF. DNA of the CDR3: TGTGCCAGCAGTTACACCCGACAGGGACAGCCCCAGCATTTT.

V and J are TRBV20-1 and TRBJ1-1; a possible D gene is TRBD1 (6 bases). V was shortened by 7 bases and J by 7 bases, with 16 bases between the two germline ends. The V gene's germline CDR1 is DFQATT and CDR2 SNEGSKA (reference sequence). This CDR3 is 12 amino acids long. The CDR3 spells CSGGGRTLEAFF. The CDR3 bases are TGCAGTGGGGGGGGGCGCACCCTTGAAGCTTTCTTT.

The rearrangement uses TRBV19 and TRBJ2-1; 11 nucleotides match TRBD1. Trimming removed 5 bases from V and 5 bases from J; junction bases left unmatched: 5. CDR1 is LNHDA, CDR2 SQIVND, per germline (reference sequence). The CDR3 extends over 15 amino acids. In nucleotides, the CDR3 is TGTGCCAGTAGTCCCGGACAGGGGGCCCACAATGAGCAGTTCTTC. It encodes CASSPGQGAHNEQFF.

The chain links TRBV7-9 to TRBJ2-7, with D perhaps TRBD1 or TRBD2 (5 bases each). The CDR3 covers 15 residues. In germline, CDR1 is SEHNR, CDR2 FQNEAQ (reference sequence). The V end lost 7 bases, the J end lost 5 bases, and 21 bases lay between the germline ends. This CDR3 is CASTPEGPRYHEQYF. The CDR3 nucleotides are TGTGCCAGCACCCCCGAGGGACCGAGATACCACGAGCAGTACTTC.

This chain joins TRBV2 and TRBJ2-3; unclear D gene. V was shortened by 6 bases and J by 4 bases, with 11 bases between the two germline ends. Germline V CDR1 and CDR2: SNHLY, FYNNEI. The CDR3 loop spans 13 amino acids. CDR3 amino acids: CASRTFNADTQYF. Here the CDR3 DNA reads TGTGCCAGCAGGACGTTCAATGCAGATACGCAGTATTTT.

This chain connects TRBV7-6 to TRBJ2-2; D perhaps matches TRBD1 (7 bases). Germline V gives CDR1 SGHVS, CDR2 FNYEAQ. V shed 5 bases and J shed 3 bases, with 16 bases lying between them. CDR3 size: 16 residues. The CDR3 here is CASSHDRDSYTGELFF. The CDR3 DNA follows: TGTGCCAGCAGCCATGACAGGGACTCCTACACCGGGGAGCTGTTTTTT.

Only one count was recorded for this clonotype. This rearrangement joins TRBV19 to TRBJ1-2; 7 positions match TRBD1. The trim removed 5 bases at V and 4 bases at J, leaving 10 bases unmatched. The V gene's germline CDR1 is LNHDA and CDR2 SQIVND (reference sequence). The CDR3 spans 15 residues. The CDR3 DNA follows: TGTGCCAGTAGTGCACTCCCGGACAGGATCTATGGCTACACCTTC. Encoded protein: CASSALPDRIYGYTF.

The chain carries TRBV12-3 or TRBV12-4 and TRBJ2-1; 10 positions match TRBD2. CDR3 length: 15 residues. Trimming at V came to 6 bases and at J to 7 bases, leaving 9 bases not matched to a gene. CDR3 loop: CASSPRSGGYNEQFF. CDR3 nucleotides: TGTGCCAGCAGCCCTCGTAGCGGGGGGTATAATGAGCAGTTCTTC.

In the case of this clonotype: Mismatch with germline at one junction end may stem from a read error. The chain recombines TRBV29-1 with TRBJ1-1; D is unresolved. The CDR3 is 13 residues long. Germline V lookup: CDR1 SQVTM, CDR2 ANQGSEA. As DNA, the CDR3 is TGCAGCGCTGAAACCGCAGGGAACACTGAAGCTTTCTTT. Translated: CSAETAGNTEAFF.

The CDR3 DNA reads TGTGCCATCAGTGAGTCAAGGCCGAACACTGAAGCTTTCTTT. Translated, it gives CAISESRPNTEAFF. The chain employs TRBV10-3 and TRBJ1-1; D is unresolved. CDR1 and CDR2 from the germline V gene are ENHRY and SYGVKD. The CDR3 length is 14 residues. Trimming pared 0 bases from V and 1 base from J, leaving 6 bases between.

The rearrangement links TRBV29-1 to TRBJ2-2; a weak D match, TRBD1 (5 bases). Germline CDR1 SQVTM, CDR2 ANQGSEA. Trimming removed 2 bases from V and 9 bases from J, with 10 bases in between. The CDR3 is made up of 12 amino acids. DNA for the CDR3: TGCAGCGTTGAAAGGGGTCCCCGGGAGCTGTTTTTT. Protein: CSVERGPRELFF.

The CDR3: CASSRRDGYSGANVLTF. The CDR3 region has the DNA TGTGCCAGCAGCCGGAGGGACGGATACTCTGGGGCCAACGTCCTGACTTTC. The chain joins TRBV4-2 to TRBJ2-6; the D gene is possibly TRBD2 (6 bases). Deletions cut 4 bases from V and 0 bases from J, with 13 bases between. Looked up from germline, CDR1 is LGHNA and CDR2 is YNFKEQ. The CDR3 covers 17 residues.

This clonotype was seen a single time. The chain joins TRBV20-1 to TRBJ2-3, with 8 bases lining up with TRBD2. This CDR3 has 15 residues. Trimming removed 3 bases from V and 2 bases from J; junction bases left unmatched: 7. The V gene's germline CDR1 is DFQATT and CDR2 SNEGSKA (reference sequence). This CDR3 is CSASPGGADTDTQYF. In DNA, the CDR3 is TGCAGTGCTAGCCCCGGGGGGGCCGACACAGATACGCAGTATTTT.

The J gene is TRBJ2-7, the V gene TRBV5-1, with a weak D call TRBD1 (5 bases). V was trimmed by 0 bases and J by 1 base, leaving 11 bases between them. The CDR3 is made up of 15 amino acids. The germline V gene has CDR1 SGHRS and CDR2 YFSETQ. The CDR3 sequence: CASSLEWGKSYEQYF. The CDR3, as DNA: TGCGCCAGCAGCTTGGAGTGGGGCAAGTCCTACGAGCAGTACTTC.

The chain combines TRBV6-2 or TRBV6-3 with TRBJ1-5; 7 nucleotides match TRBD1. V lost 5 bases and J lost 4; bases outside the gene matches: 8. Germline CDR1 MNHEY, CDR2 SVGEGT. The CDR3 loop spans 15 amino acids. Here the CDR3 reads CASSLRDRLNQPQHF. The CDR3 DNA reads TGTGCCAGCAGTCTACGGGACAGACTAAATCAGCCCCAGCATTTT.

DNA for the CDR3: TGTGCCAGCAGCCAAGATCTAAGGGGGGGGATAAGCACAGATACGCAGTATTTT. It specifies CASSQDLRGGISTDTQYF. This rearrangement joins TRBV4-2 to TRBJ2-3, with D possibly TRBD2 on 7 matching bases. V lost 0 bases, J lost 0 bases, and 16 bases lay in between. CDR3 length: 18 amino acids. Germline CDR1 and CDR2: LGHNA and YNFKEQ.

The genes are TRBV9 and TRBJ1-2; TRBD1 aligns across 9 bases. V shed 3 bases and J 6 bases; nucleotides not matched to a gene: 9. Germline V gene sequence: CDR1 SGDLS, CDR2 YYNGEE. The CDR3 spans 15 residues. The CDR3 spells CASSATGGAGNGYTF. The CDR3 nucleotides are TGTGCCAGCAGCGCTACAGGGGGCGCAGGGAATGGCTACACCTTC.

The CDR3 here is CASSAGQGNSPLHF. The CDR3 DNA sequence: TGTGCCAGCAGCGCCGGACAGGGGAATTCACCCCTCCACTTT. The V call is TRBV2, the J call TRBJ1-6; 9 nucleotides agree with TRBD1. CDR1 is SNHLY, CDR2 FYNNEI, per germline. The V segment lost 6 bases and the J segment 7 bases; nucleotides outside the gene matches: 4. The CDR3 has 14 amino acids.